The text below deals with one T cell receptor (beta chain). This CDR3 has 15 residues. With 0 bases removed from V and 7 bases from J, the gap between germline ends came to 15 bases. Germline CDR1 KGHSH, CDR2 LQKENI. This sample is drawn from a study of cytotoxic CD8 clonotypes in ibrutinib-treated CLL. The data were produced by immunoSEQ multiplex PCR, yet TCRdb's version contains in-frame clones alone and is incomplete. The sample lists some 150,000 clones; roughly 80% were seen once. Sequenced here: PBMCs, sampled after 12 months of ibrutinib treatment. The chain combines TRBV18 with TRBJ1-1; a possible D gene is TRBD1 (6 bases). This TCR derives from a human donor with chronic lymphocytic leukemia. The chain's CDR3 is CASSPPQQGHGEAFF. Here the CDR3 DNA reads TGTGCCAGCTCACCACCCCAGCAGGGACATGGTGAAGCTTTCTTT.